The clone carrying this T cell receptor (beta chain) occurred many times. What it binds is not known. The data derive from a study of T cells in Graves' hyperthyroidism and ophthalmopathy. Overall study context: Once the initial diagnosis was made, peripheral blood was obtained before any treatment.

Study-level results: In the blood, most expanded thyroid clonotypes above 0.001 appeared as well.

Regions amplified from RNA transcripts were the TCR beta CDR3 regions. Researchers ran a first-round RT-PCR on the TCR CDR3 using the HTBI primer set. TCRdb re-called the multiplex PCR reads with MiXCR, one entry per CDR3 protein. The sample carries 380,000 or so distinct CDR3 sequences, about 13% recorded once. The ends were cut back, 0 bases at V and 4 bases at J, with 3 bases in the middle. This CDR3 region has 11 residues. Germline CDR1 DFQATT, CDR2 SNEGSKA (reference sequence). Criteria for exclusion of patients were uncontrolled infection, other autoimmune disease, pregnancy or lactation. Every diagnosis used clinical symptoms, serum thyroxine and TRAb, thyroid ultrasound and orbital computed tomography.

Input material: blood. The rearrangement uses TRBV20-1 and TRBJ1-2, with unresolved D. The TCR originated in a man aged 25 to 45 with Graves' hyperthyroidism that later progressed to Graves' ophthalmopathy. This CDR3 is CSARELYGYTF. The CDR3, as DNA: TGCAGTGCTAGAGAGCTCTATGGCTACACCTTC.